These T cell receptor beta chains were read from a single sample in a study of T cells in Graves' hyperthyroidism and ophthalmopathy. TCRdb re-derived calls from the multiplex PCR reads in MiXCR, one entry per CDR3 protein. The sample comprises over 300,000 distinct CDR3 sequences, around 14% of which are singletons, and 11% rests with the top ten. The sequenced material came from blood. These receptors all come from a woman aged 60-75 years with Graves' hyperthyroidism. Each CDR3 is given with its conserved first and last residue. A D gene is named only where the DNA matches it firmly. Not all rows give a size; the values are once, few, many and, for expanded clones, a class.

>TRBV7-9|TRBD1|many|TRBJ2-7
CASRGQPNEQYF
TGTGCCAGCAGGGGACAGCCCAACGAGCAGTACTTC
>TRBV24-1|TRBD2|few|TRBJ2-3
CATSDPLAGDTDTQYF
TGTGCCACCAGTGATCCTCTAGCGGGGGACACAGATACGCAGTATTTT
>TRBV5-1|TRBD1|many|TRBJ2-1
CASSLGDTGDEQFF
TGCGCCAGCAGCTTGGGGGACACAGGGGATGAGCAGTTCTTC
>TRBV6-1|TRBD1|.|TRBJ1-5
CASSIQGAVNQPQHF
TGTGCCAGCAGCATTCAGGGGGCGGTCAATCAGCCCCAGCATTTT
>TRBV18|.|.|TRBJ1-2
CASSPRGANPNYGYTF
TGTGCCAGCTCACCACGGGGAGCAAACCCTAACTATGGCTACACCTTC
>TRBV9|.|few|TRBJ2-5
CASSVGVSTETQYF
TGTGCCAGCAGCGTAGGGGTTAGCACCGAGACCCAGTACTTC
>TRBV6-4|.|few|TRBJ1-1
CASTLQGLFTLNTEAFF
TGTGCCAGCACCTTACAGGGACTCTTCACCCTGAACACTGAAGCTTTCTTT
>TRBV7-6|TRBD1|.|TRBJ2-7
CASSKDRGRYEQYF
TGTGCCAGCAGCAAGGACAGGGGGCGTTACGAGCAGTACTTC
>TRBV10-3|TRBD1|.|TRBJ1-3
CAISPGTGSGNTIYF
TGTGCCATCAGTCCCGGGACAGGCTCTGGAAACACCATATATTTT
>TRBV10-3|.|many|TRBJ2-7
CAISTQESYEQYF
TGTGCCATCAGCACTCAGGAGTCCTACGAGCAGTACTTC
>TRBV12-5|.|many|TRBJ1-6
CASGLVRDRRATLHF
TGTGCTAGTGGTTTGGTACGGGATAGACGTGCGACCCTCCACTTT
>TRBV3-1|.|many|TRBJ1-5
CASSQASSNQPQHF
TGTGCCAGCAGCCAAGCCAGTAGCAATCAGCCCCAGCATTTT
>TRBV27|.|many|TRBJ2-5
CASSQTRGETQYF
TGTGCCAGCAGTCAAACAAGGGGAGAGACCCAGTACTTC
>TRBV4-1|.|.|TRBJ1-5
CASSHFSSHQPQHF
TGCGCCAGCAGCCATTTTTCCTCCCATCAGCCCCAGCATTTT
>TRBV20-1|.|medium-sized|TRBJ1-1
CSASRDTEAFF
TGCAGTGCGAGTAGAGACACTGAAGCTTTCTTT
>TRBV2|.|many|TRBJ2-5
CASSQGGGFQETQYF
TGTGCCAGCAGCCAAGGCGGCGGTTTCCAAGAGACCCAGTACTTC